This T cell receptor beta chain is drawn from a study of blood T cell repertoires in COVID-19. Study in general: There were acute and convalescent COVID-19 samples, and they came from the United States, Italy and Spain. Sample material is recorded as cDNA or gDNA derived from T cells, B-cell-depleted T cells, or PBMCs.

TCRdb's table, derived via immunoSEQ multiplex PCR, lists solely in-frame clones and lacks some. Of hundreds of thousands of clones in the sample, 85% to 90% are singletons; the top ten hold approximately 1.7%. This clone has only a few counts. The CDR3 runs to 17 residues. V lost 4 bases and J lost 3; bases outside the gene matches: 12. Germline V gene data show CDR1 as SEHNR and CDR2 as FQNEAQ (reference sequence). Donors were grouped by their self-reported clinical history. Cohort 3 donors were reported recovered after two negative PCRs, clearance, or symptom resolution. The sequencing sample was made of PBMCs or T cells enriched from blood (not recorded which). V gene TRBV7-9 combines with J gene TRBJ1-1; 9 bases match TRBD1. The receptor was derived from a woman between 45 and 65 years old who had recovered from COVID-19. The CDR3 protein is CASSSPGDRVGDTEAFF. The CDR3 DNA is TGTGCCAGCAGCTCACCAGGGGACAGGGTGGGGGACACTGAAGCTTTCTTT.